The 30 T cell receptor beta chains presented below share a single source sample, sequenced in a study of cytomegalovirus exposure and HLA in healthy donors. The PCR ran on 60 Vbeta and 13 Jbeta primers. Some clones are missing from TCRdb's copy, which holds only in-frame ones; the method was immunoSEQ multiplex PCR. The specimen's table records about 70,000 clones. The specimen was PBMCs. The source of these receptors is a woman in her twenties or thirties in good health and CMV-seronegative.

The chain's CDR3 is CASSQGTWGGETQYF. For the CDR3, the DNA is TGCGCCAGCAGCCAAGGGACTTGGGGGGGGGAGACCCAGTACTTC. The gene calls are TRBV4-1 and TRBJ2-5; 7 bases agree with TRBD2. V was pared by 1 base and J by 5 bases, with 7 bases of the junction left unmatched. This CDR3 comprises 15 residues. Germline CDR1 and CDR2: MGHRA and YSYEKL.

The chain combines TRBV6-1 with TRBJ1-3; D not certain. Germline values: CDR1 MNHNS, CDR2 SASEGT. The CDR3 length is 13 residues. V was trimmed by 2 bases and J by 7 bases, leaving 9 bases between them. The CDR3 coding sequence is TGTGCCAGCAGTGAAAACCTGAGGAACACCATATATTTT. Its translation is CASSENLRNTIYF.

V usage is TRBV18 and J usage is TRBJ2-5, with no clear D. The CDR3 has 14 amino acids. V lost 3 bases, J lost 2 bases, and 10 bases lay in between. Germline assignment: CDR1 KGHSH and CDR2 LQKENI. CDR3 nucleotides: TGTGCCAGCTCACCTACCGGGTCGCAAGAGACCCAGTACTTC. This codes for CASSPTGSQETQYF.

The chain couples TRBV18 to TRBJ1-1; D gene uncertain. V was shortened by 2 bases and J by 1 base, with 5 bases between the two germline ends. Germline V gives CDR1 KGHSH, CDR2 LQKENI. CDR3 length: 13 residues. CDR3 region: CASSPSGNTEAFF. The CDR3 coding sequence is TGTGCCAGCTCACCATCAGGGAACACTGAAGCTTTCTTT.

CDR3 protein: CAISPSGNQPQHF. The DNA for the CDR3 is TGTGCCATCAGTCCCTCAGGGAATCAGCCCCAGCATTTT. V gene TRBV10-3 combines with J gene TRBJ1-5; weak D call: TRBD1 (5 bases). The V end was cut by 5 bases, the J end by 4 bases, with 9 bases between. The CDR3 is 13 amino acids. CDR1 is ENHRY and CDR2 is SYGVKD in the germline V gene.

The chain recombines TRBV27 with TRBJ2-1, with 8 nucleotides matching TRBD2. This CDR3 region has 16 residues. Trimming took 2 bases from V and 5 from J; bases not matched to a gene: 8. Germline loops: CDR1 MNHEY, CDR2 SMNVEV (reference sequence). The CDR3 region is CASSLGHGRANNEQFF. DNA of the CDR3: TGTGCCAGCAGTTTAGGGCACGGGAGGGCCAACAATGAGCAGTTCTTC.

This sequence joins TRBV14 and TRBJ2-7; D may be TRBD2 (5 bases). Germline V gene data show CDR1 as SGHDN and CDR2 as FVKESK. The V and J ends lost 3 bases and 5 bases respectively, with 11 bases between them. This CDR3 has 13 residues. The CDR3 here is CASSHRGPNEQYF. CDR3 DNA sequence: TGTGCCAGCAGCCACAGAGGGCCCAACGAGCAGTACTTC.

The V call is TRBV7-3, the J call TRBJ1-1, with a tentative D call TRBD1 (5 bases). CDR3 length: 14 residues. Trimming pared 2 bases from V and 5 bases from J, leaving 12 bases between. Germline CDR1 SGHTA, CDR2 FQGTGA. The chain's CDR3 is CASSLGGTGTEAFF. The CDR3 DNA follows: TGTGCCAGCAGCTTAGGGGGGACGGGGACTGAAGCTTTCTTT. The complete variable domain, with remaining parts taken from reference TRBV7-3 and TRBJ1-1, reads GAGVSQTPSNKVTEKGKYVELRCDPISGHTALYWYRQSLGQGPEFLIYFQGTGAADDSGLPNDRFFAVRPEGSVSTLKIQRTERGDSAVYLCASSLGGTGTEAFFGQGTRLTVV.

Written as DNA, the CDR3 is TGCGCCAGCAGCCAGGGGGGGACAGGGGAGCAGTACTTC. Protein sequence: CASSQGGTGEQYF. The chain carries TRBV4-1 and TRBJ2-7, with 9 bases fitting TRBD1. V shed 3 bases and J 7 bases; nucleotides not matched to a gene: 4. Germline V gene data show CDR1 as MGHRA and CDR2 as YSYEKL. There are 13 residues in the CDR3.

For the CDR3, the DNA is TGTGCCAGTAGTAAACTAGCGGGGGGCGAGCAGTACTTC. Translated, it gives CASSKLAGGEQYF. The chain carries TRBV19 and TRBJ2-7; 12 bases are shared with TRBD2. Germline loops: CDR1 LNHDA, CDR2 SQIVND (reference sequence). The CDR3 is 13 amino acids. V dropped 4 bases and J dropped 6; count of bases not matched to a gene: 1. The full variable domain, rest sourced from reference TRBV19 and TRBJ2-7, is DGGITQSPKYLFRKEGQNVTLSCEQNLNHDAMYWYRQDPGQGLRLIYYSQIVNDFQKGDIAEGYSVSREKKESFPLTVTSAQKNPTAFYLCASSKLAGGEQYFGPGTRLTVT.

The chain employs TRBV19 and TRBJ2-5; 13 nucleotides match TRBD2. Per germline, CDR1 LNHDA and CDR2 SQIVND (reference sequence). The CDR3 is 17 amino acids. V lost 4 bases and J lost 4; bases outside the gene matches: 9. The CDR3 reads CASSTGLAGARAETQYF. CDR3 coding DNA: TGTGCCAGTAGTACTGGACTAGCGGGGGCTCGTGCAGAGACCCAGTACTTC.

The V gene is TRBV6-5, the J gene TRBJ1-1; TRBD1 agrees at 10 bases. Trimming at V came to 7 bases and at J to 5 bases, leaving 4 bases not matched to a gene. Germline CDR1 MNHEY, CDR2 SVGAGI. There are 13 residues in the CDR3. This CDR3 is CASIGQGGTEAFF. The CDR3 DNA reads TGTGCCAGCATCGGACAGGGGGGGACTGAAGCTTTCTTT.

The rearrangement joins TRBV18 to TRBJ2-1, with D possibly TRBD1 on 6 matching bases. Germline CDR1 reads KGHSH; CDR2 reads LQKENI. With 2 bases removed from V and 10 bases from J, the gap between germline ends came to 9 bases. The CDR3 totals 12 residues. The CDR3 sequence: CASSPGGEEQFF. CDR3 DNA sequence: TGTGCCAGCTCACCAGGGGGCGAAGAGCAGTTCTTC.

The V gene is TRBV29-1, the J gene TRBJ2-5; 9 bases are a match to TRBD2. In germline, CDR1 is SQVTM, CDR2 ANQGSEA. V was clipped by 4 bases and J by 6 bases; unmatched bases: 6. This CDR3 spans 13 amino acids. CDR3 loop: CSVAASGAKTQYF. CDR3 sequence (DNA): TGCAGCGTTGCGGCTAGCGGGGCGAAGACCCAGTACTTC.

This chain connects TRBV6-5 to TRBJ2-3, with TRBD1 matching over 9 bases. The J segment lost 4 bases and the V segment lost 5 bases, leaving 7 bases of the junction unmatched. The CDR3 length is 15 residues. The V gene's germline CDR1 is MNHEY and CDR2 SVGAGI. This CDR3 reads CASSQGQGAADTQYF. DNA for the CDR3: TGTGCCAGCAGTCAGGGACAGGGTGCGGCAGATACGCAGTATTTT.

The gene calls are TRBV6-5 and TRBJ2-2; no reliable D call. CDR1 and CDR2 (germline): MNHEY, SVGAGI. The CDR3 length is 13 residues. Trimming removed 1 base at V and 4 bases at J, with 4 bases between. The CDR3 DNA is TGTGCCAGCAGTTACTATATCACCGGGGAGCTGTTTTTT. As protein: CASSYYITGELFF.

The gene calls are TRBV7-2 and TRBJ2-3; D possibly corresponds to TRBD2 (5 bases). There are 13 residues in the CDR3. Germline lookup yields CDR1 SGHTA and CDR2 FQGNSA. The V and J ends lost 4 bases and 2 bases respectively, with 7 bases between them. The CDR3 nucleotides are TGTGCCAGCAGCTCGGACTTCACAGATACGCAGTATTTT. Protein: CASSSDFTDTQYF.

The chain uses TRBV10-1 and TRBJ2-7, with 9 bases lining up with TRBD2. The length of the CDR3 is 14 residues. The junction had 6 bases not matched to a gene; V was cut back by 6 bases and J by 3 bases. From germline, CDR1 is WNHNN and CDR2 SYGVQD (reference sequence). CDR3 nucleotides: TGCGCCAGCAGCCAGGGAGCGGGAGGCTACGAGCAGTACTTC. Its translation: CASSQGAGGYEQYF.

The chain has TRBV28 and TRBJ2-6; D possibly corresponds to TRBD2 (6 bases). This CDR3 has 15 residues. CDR1 is MDHEN and CDR2 is SYDVKM in the germline V gene. With 4 bases removed from V and 2 bases from J, the gap between germline ends came to 9 bases. The CDR3 here is CASSSGGAGANVLTF. The CDR3 nucleotides read TGTGCCAGCAGTTCCGGAGGGGCTGGGGCCAACGTCCTGACTTTC.

The rearrangement links TRBV28 to TRBJ1-2; 10 bases fit TRBD1. Trimming cost V 8 bases and J 7 bases; bases outside gene matches: 13. CDR1 and CDR2 from the germline V gene are MDHEN and SYDVKM. The CDR3 covers 15 residues. CDR3 sequence: CASRGGTGVRRGYTF. CDR3 nucleotide sequence: TGTGCCAGCCGGGGGGGGACAGGGGTCCGTCGTGGCTACACCTTC.

The rearrangement links TRBV5-1 to TRBJ2-7; 12 bases map to TRBD2. J was trimmed by 3 bases and V by 0 bases; bases with no gene match: 7. Germline V lookup: CDR1 SGHRS, CDR2 YFSETQ. CDR3 size: 17 residues. The CDR3 nucleotides are TGCGCCAGCAGCTTGGGTTTGGTACTAGCGGGGGGCTACGAGCAGTACTTC. Translation gives CASSLGLVLAGGYEQYF. The full variable domain, completed using reference TRBV5-1 and TRBJ2-7, is KAGVTQTPRYLIKTRGQQVTLSCSPISGHRSVSWYQQTPGQGLQFLFEYFSETQRNKGNFPGRFSGRQFSNSRSEMNVSTLELGDSALYLCASSLGLVLAGGYEQYFGPGTRLTVT.

This chain uses TRBV7-9 with TRBJ2-7; D perhaps matches TRBD2 (6 bases). This CDR3 comprises 13 residues. V shed 5 bases and J shed 6 bases, with 14 bases lying between them. Germline V gives CDR1 SEHNR, CDR2 FQNEAQ (reference sequence). The CDR3 sequence is CASSQGLPVEQYF. The CDR3 DNA reads as TGTGCCAGCAGCCAGGGACTGCCGGTCGAGCAGTACTTC.

The chain uses TRBV14 and TRBJ2-7; 7 nucleotides agree with TRBD2. This CDR3 region has 13 residues. Germline-derived CDR1 and CDR2 are SGHDN and FVKESK. J gave up 4 bases and V 4 bases, and 4 bases lay outside the gene matches. The CDR3, as DNA: TGTGCCAGCAGCCTGGGGGGGAGGTACGAGCAGTACTTC. Amino acids: CASSLGGRYEQYF.

The J gene is TRBJ1-2, the V gene TRBV7-3, with D possibly TRBD1 on 5 matching bases. The germline V and J ends were trimmed by 3 bases and 6 bases, with 11 bases remaining between them. This CDR3 contains 13 residues. From germline, CDR1 is SGHTA and CDR2 FQGTGA. The CDR3 nucleotides read TGTGCCAGCAGCTTCGGGCAGGGTGATGGCTACACCTTC. Translating gives CASSFGQGDGYTF. The full variable domain, its missing parts supplied by reference TRBV7-3 and TRBJ1-2, is GAGVSQTPSNKVTEKGKYVELRCDPISGHTALYWYRQSLGQGPEFLIYFQGTGAADDSGLPNDRFFAVRPEGSVSTLKIQRTERGDSAVYLCASSFGQGDGYTFGSGTRLTVV.

The DNA for the CDR3 is TGTGCCAGCAGCTTCGACAGTGGGGAGACCCAGTACTTC. Translated, it gives CASSFDSGETQYF. This rearrangement joins TRBV7-3 to TRBJ2-5; D perhaps matches TRBD1 (5 bases). V dropped 3 bases and J dropped 5 bases, with 10 bases sitting between them. Germline V lookup: CDR1 SGHTA, CDR2 FQGTGA. The CDR3 has 13 residues.

The V gene is TRBV4-2, the J gene TRBJ1-4; 9 nucleotides match TRBD1. CDR1 and CDR2 (germline): LGHNA, YNFKEQ. The CDR3 is made up of 13 amino acids. After removal of 8 bases from V and 4 bases from J, the junction contained 2 bases not matched to a gene. The CDR3 nucleotides read TGTGCCAGCCGGGGACAGGGTAATGAAAAACTGTTTTTT. Translating it yields CASRGQGNEKLFF.

The V gene is TRBV9, the J gene TRBJ2-1; maybe TRBD1 (6 bases). Germline V lookup: CDR1 SGDLS, CDR2 YYNGEE. The V end lost 2 bases, the J end lost 7 bases, and 19 bases lay between the germline ends. There are 16 residues in the CDR3. This chain's CDR3 is CASSVSWGTSGNEQFF. The DNA of the CDR3 is TGTGCCAGCAGCGTTTCATGGGGGACATCGGGGAATGAGCAGTTCTTC.

The genes are TRBV4-1 and TRBJ1-5, with a weak D call TRBD1 (6 bases). Trimming stripped 4 bases from V and 3 bases from J, with 13 bases between. The CDR3 has 15 amino acids. Germline loops: CDR1 MGHRA, CDR2 YSYEKL. The CDR3 spells CASSRMTGLNQPQHF. The CDR3 DNA reads as TGCGCCAGCAGCCGTATGACAGGCCTCAATCAGCCCCAGCATTTT.

The rearrangement uses TRBV5-1 and TRBJ2-3; 7 bases agree with TRBD1. Germline V gene lookup returns CDR1 SGHRS and CDR2 YFSETQ. The V gene end was trimmed by 4 bases and the J gene end by 2 bases; junction bases not matched to a gene: 7. The CDR3 extends over 15 amino acids. CDR3 sequence (DNA): TGCGCCAGCAGCCGCGCGACAGGGTCCACAGATACGCAGTATTTT. Protein sequence: CASSRATGSTDTQYF. Full variable domain (remainder filled in from reference TRBV5-1 and TRBJ2-3): KAGVTQTPRYLIKTRGQQVTLSCSPISGHRSVSWYQQTPGQGLQFLFEYFSETQRNKGNFPGRFSGRQFSNSRSEMNVSTLELGDSALYLCASSRATGSTDTQYFGPGTRLTVL.

J is TRBJ1-6 and V is TRBV7-9; D is ambiguous. V was pared by 6 bases and J by 10 bases, with 10 bases between. The CDR3 runs 12 residues. Germline CDR1 SEHNR, CDR2 FQNEAQ (reference sequence). CDR3 amino acids: CASSPTRSPLHF. In nucleotides, the CDR3 is TGTGCCAGCAGTCCTACGAGGTCACCCCTCCACTTT.